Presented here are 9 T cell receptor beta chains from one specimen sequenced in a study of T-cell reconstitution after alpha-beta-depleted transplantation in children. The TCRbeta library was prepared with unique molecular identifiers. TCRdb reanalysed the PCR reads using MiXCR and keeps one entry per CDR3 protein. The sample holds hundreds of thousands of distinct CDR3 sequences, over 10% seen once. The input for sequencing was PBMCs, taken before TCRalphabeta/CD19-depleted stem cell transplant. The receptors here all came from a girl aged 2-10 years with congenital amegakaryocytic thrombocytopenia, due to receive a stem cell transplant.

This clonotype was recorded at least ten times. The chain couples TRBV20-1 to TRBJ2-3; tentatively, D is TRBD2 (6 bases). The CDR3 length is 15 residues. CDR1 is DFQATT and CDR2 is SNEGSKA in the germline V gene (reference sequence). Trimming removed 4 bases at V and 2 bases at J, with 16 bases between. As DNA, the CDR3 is TGCAGTGCTAATTCCGGGACTGGGTTCACAGATACGCAGTATTTT. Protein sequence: CSANSGTGFTDTQYF.

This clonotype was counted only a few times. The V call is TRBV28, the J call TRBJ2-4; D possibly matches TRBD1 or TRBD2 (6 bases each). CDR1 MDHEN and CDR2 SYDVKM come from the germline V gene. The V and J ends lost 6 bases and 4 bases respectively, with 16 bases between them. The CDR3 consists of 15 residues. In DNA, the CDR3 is TGTGCCAGCAGCCCCCTGGGGGGCCAAAAAAACATTCAGTACTTC. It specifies CASSPLGGQKNIQYF.

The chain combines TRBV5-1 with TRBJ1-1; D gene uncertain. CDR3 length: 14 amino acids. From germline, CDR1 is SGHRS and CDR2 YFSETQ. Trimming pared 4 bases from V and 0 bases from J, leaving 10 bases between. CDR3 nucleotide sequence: TGCGCCAGCAGCCCCTGGACTATGAACACTGAAGCTTTCTTT. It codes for CASSPWTMNTEAFF.

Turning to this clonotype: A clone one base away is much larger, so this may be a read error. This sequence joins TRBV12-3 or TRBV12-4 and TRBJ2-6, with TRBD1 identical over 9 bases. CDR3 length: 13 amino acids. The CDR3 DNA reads TGTGCCAGCACCGACAGGGGGGCCAACATCCTGACTTTC. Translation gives CASTDRGANILTF.

This CDR3 is CASGQVYLFGQFF. The DNA of the CDR3 is TGTGCCAGCGGCCAGGTATACCTCTTTGGGCAGTTCTTC. This rearrangement joins TRBV2 to TRBJ2-1; D gene unclear. V was shortened by 8 bases and J by 12 bases, with 20 bases between the two germline ends. CDR1 and CDR2 (germline): SNHLY, FYNNEI. The CDR3 is 13 residues long.

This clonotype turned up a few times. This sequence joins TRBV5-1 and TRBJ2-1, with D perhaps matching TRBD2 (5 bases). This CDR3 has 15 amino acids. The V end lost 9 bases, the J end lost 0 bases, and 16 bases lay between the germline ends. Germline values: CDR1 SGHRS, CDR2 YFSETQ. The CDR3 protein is CATTTEASSYNEQFF. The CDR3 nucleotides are TGCGCCACCACGACGGAGGCAAGCTCCTACAATGAGCAGTTCTTC. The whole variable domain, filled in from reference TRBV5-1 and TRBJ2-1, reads KAGVTQTPRYLIKTRGQQVTLSCSPISGHRSVSWYQQTPGQGLQFLFEYFSETQRNKGNFPGRFSGRQFSNSRSEMNVSTLELGDSALYLCATTTEASSYNEQFFGPGTRLTVL.

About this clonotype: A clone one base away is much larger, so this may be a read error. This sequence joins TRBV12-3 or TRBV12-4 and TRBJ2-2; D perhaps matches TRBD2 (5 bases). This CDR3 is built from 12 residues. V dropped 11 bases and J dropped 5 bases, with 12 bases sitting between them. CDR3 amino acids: CAGATGTGELFF. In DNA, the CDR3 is TGTGCCGGTGCAACGGGGACCGGGGAGCTGTTTTTT.

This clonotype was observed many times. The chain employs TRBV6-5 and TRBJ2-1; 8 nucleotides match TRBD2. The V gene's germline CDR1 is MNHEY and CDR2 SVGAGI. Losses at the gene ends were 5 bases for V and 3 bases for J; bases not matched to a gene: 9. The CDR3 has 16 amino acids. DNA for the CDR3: TGTGCCAGCAGTACCCAAAGACTAGCGTTCTACAATGAGCAGTTCTTC. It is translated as CASSTQRLAFYNEQFF.

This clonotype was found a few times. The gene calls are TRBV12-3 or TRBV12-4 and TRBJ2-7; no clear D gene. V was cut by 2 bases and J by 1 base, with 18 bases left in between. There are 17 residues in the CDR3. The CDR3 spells CASSLSDGWSDSYEQYF. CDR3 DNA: TGTGCCAGCAGTTTAAGTGATGGTTGGTCGGATTCCTACGAGCAGTACTTC.